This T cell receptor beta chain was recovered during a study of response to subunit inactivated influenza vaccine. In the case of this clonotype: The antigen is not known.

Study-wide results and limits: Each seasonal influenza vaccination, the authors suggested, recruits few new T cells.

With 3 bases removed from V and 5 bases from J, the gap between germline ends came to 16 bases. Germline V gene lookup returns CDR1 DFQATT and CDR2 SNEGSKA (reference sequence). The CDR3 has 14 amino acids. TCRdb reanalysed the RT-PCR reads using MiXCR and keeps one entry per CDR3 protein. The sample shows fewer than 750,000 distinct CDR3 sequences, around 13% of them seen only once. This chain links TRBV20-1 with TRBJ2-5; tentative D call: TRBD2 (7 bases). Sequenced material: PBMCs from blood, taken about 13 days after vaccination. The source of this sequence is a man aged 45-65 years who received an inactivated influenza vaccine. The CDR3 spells CSARRGPRPETQYF. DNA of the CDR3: TGCAGTGCTAGGCGGGGGCCCCGTCCCGAGACCCAGTACTTC.